This TCR beta chain was found in a study of blood T cell repertoires in COVID-19. Study at large: The United States, Italy and Spain supplied acute and convalescent COVID-19 samples. PBMCs, B-cell-depleted T cells, or T cells were the source of the cDNA or gDNA that made up the material.

Generated by immunoSEQ multiplex PCR, the TCRdb table keeps only in-frame clones and is missing some. The data show over 60,000 clones, about 77% seen once. V shed 1 base and J shed 1 base, with 5 bases lying between them. This CDR3 is built from 15 residues. Germline CDR1 is SNHLY and CDR2 is FYNNEI. The TCR originated in a human donor in a cohort sampled during active COVID-19. The chain combines TRBV2 with TRBJ1-6; D not certain. The sequencing sample was made of peripheral blood. Here the CDR3 reads CASSEVRSYNSPLHF. CDR3 DNA: TGTGCCAGCAGTGAAGTGAGATCCTATAATTCACCCCTCCACTTT.